This T cell receptor beta chain comes out of a study of T-cell memory formation after mild COVID-19. Overall study context: Largely donor-specific sequence clusters came from a couple of donors. Overall study results and limits: Contracting clones localized mainly to CM and EM when CD4+ and mainly to EMRA when CD8+. A balance of CD4 and CD8 characterized clones contracting day 15 to 85, whereas later expanders leaned CD4+.

cDNA libraries for TCR alpha and TCR beta, carrying sample barcodes and UMIs, came from 5'RACE with constant-segment primers. TCRdb passed the 5' RACE reads through MiXCR, listing each CDR3 protein once. The table has just under 350,000 distinct CDR3 sequences, around 13% seen once. Remarks on this clonotype: Its antigen is as yet unknown.

The V gene's germline CDR1 is LGHNA and CDR2 YSLEER. The CDR3 contains 17 residues. V lost 3 bases and J 4 bases, leaving 19 bases between the germline ends. Input material: PBMCs or a T cell subset sorted from them (not recorded which). The source of this sequence is a young man who had mild COVID-19 (a few samples of this study predate the infection). Cell type and time point are not known. The gene calls are TRBV4-3 and TRBJ2-1, with D maybe TRBD2 (7 bases). The CDR3 bases are TGCGCCAGCAGCCAGGACCCCTCGGGGGGCCGGTACAATGAGCAGTTCTTC. It specifies CASSQDPSGGRYNEQFF.